The source of this T cell receptor (beta chain) is a study of cytomegalovirus exposure and HLA in healthy donors. The trim removed 5 bases at V and 5 bases at J, leaving 7 bases unmatched. CDR1 MNHEY and CDR2 SVGAGI come from the germline V gene. The CDR3 loop spans 14 amino acids. The PCR employed 60 Vbeta primers together with 13 Jbeta primers. Generated by immunoSEQ multiplex PCR, the TCRdb table keeps only in-frame clones and is missing some. The sample lists more than 95,000 clones, 78% occurring once. This receptor was obtained from a man younger than 40 in good health and CMV-seronegative. The chain carries TRBV6-5 and TRBJ1-1, with 8 bases identical to TRBD1. Material: PBMCs. CDR3 protein: CASSPPGGLTEAFF. The DNA of the CDR3 is TGTGCCAGCAGTCCTCCAGGGGGCCTAACTGAAGCTTTCTTT.